One and the same sample provided the 25 T cell receptor beta chains below, sequenced in a study of cytomegalovirus exposure and HLA in healthy donors. PCR amplification relied on 60 Vbeta primers (plus 13 Jbeta primers). The table came from immunoSEQ multiplex PCR; TCRdb's copy has only in-frame clones and leaves some out. There are 100,000 to 150,000 clones in the sample; around 76% occur only once, and approximately 13% lies in the top ten. The specimen was PBMCs. All receptors derive from a woman in her fifties or sixties in good health and CMV-seropositive.

Details on this clone: One end of the junction varies from germline; a read error may be responsible. The V and J genes are TRBV7-2 and TRBJ2-3; 8 positions agree with TRBD2. The CDR3 extends over 15 amino acids. The germline V gene encodes CDR1 SGHTA and CDR2 FQGNSA. CDR3 region: CASSLAGAGTDTQYF. Written as DNA, the CDR3 is TGTGCCAGCAGCCTAGCGGGTGCGGGGACAGATACGCAGTATTTT.

The CDR3 loop reads CASSLRGGESNQPQHF. CDR3 sequence (DNA): TGTGCCAGCAGTCTCAGGGGAGGGGAAAGCAATCAGCCCCAGCATTTT. The J gene is TRBJ1-5, the V gene TRBV28; possible D gene TRBD1, 6 bases. Germline assignment: CDR1 MDHEN and CDR2 SYDVKM. The CDR3 extends over 16 amino acids. V was clipped by 5 bases and J by 1 base, with 15 bases between them.

This chain uses TRBV29-1 with TRBJ1-2; D is unresolved. Deletions cut 5 bases from V and 4 bases from J, with 20 bases between. The germline gives CDR1 SQVTM, CDR2 ANQGSEA. This CDR3 has 15 residues. CDR3 in DNA: TGCAGCGTTCGGTCTACGGCAAGAGAGGTCTATGGCTACACCTTC. Translating it yields CSVRSTAREVYGYTF. Full variable domain (remainder filled in from reference TRBV29-1 and TRBJ1-2): SAVISQKPSRDICQRGTSLTIQCQVDSQVTMMFWYRQQPGQSLTLIATANQGSEATYESGFVIDKFPISRPNLTFSTLTVSNMSPEDSSIYLCSVRSTAREVYGYTFGSGTRLTVV.

This rearrangement joins TRBV9 to TRBJ2-1; 8 nucleotides agree with TRBD2. V gave up 7 bases and J gave up 4 bases; unmatched junction bases: 10. The CDR3 spans 15 residues. Germline CDR1 reads SGDLS; CDR2 reads YYNGEE. Here the CDR3 DNA reads TGTGCCAGCTCTCTGCGGGAGGCTTGGTACAATGAGCAGTTCTTC. This gives the protein CASSLREAWYNEQFF.

The rearrangement joins TRBV2 to TRBJ1-4; maybe TRBD1 (5 bases). V gave up 5 bases and J gave up 4 bases, with 11 bases separating them. Looked up from germline, CDR1 is SNHLY and CDR2 is FYNNEI. CDR3 length equals 14 residues. The CDR3 region has the DNA TGTGCCAGCAGTCAGGGTGGGGATAATGAAAAACTGTTTTTT. Translated, it gives CASSQGGDNEKLFF.

The rearrangement uses TRBV4-1 and TRBJ2-1; 12 bases align to TRBD2. After removal of 5 bases from V and 3 bases from J, the junction contained 5 bases not matched to a gene. The V gene's germline CDR1 is MGHRA and CDR2 YSYEKL. The CDR3 is 16 amino acids. CDR3 nucleotides: TGCGCCAGCAGCGGGCGGACTAGCGGGGTCTACAATGAGCAGTTCTTC. Residues: CASSGRTSGVYNEQFF.

J is TRBJ2-1 and V is TRBV25-1; 12 nucleotides agree with TRBD2. V was clipped by 1 base and J by 8 bases; unmatched bases: 6. The germline V gene encodes CDR1 MGHDK and CDR2 SYGVNS. The CDR3 length is 16 residues. The CDR3 here is CASSESSGRVSDEQFF. DNA of the CDR3: TGTGCCAGCAGTGAATCTAGCGGGAGGGTTAGCGATGAGCAGTTCTTC.

This clone was counted only a few times. The rearrangement links TRBV5-1 to TRBJ2-1; D may be TRBD1 (6 bases). This CDR3 has 13 amino acids. V lost 7 bases to trimming and J lost 7 bases, with 15 bases between them. Germline assignment: CDR1 SGHRS and CDR2 YFSETQ. The CDR3 DNA follows: TGCGCCAGCGCGAGAATGGGGGCTAATGAGCAGTTCTTC. Its translation: CASARMGANEQFF.

The J gene is TRBJ1-2, the V gene TRBV30; D is possibly TRBD1 (6 bases). This CDR3 contains 16 residues. The V gene lost 1 base and the J gene lost 4 bases, with 19 bases spanning the gap. Germline V gene sequence: CDR1 GTSNPN, CDR2 SVGIG (reference sequence). As DNA, the CDR3 is TGTGCCTGGAGTGGGGGGGGCTTGAATTCCTTCTATGGCTACACCTTC. It is translated as CAWSGGGLNSFYGYTF.

The chain combines TRBV10-3 with TRBJ2-1; 10 nucleotides match TRBD2. The germline V gene encodes CDR1 ENHRY and CDR2 SYGVKD. V lost 11 bases to trimming and J lost 7 bases; unmatched junction nucleotides: 8. The CDR3 contains 13 residues. The CDR3 loop reads CAVTVAGGNEQFF. The CDR3 bases are TGTGCCGTCACGGTAGCGGGAGGAAATGAGCAGTTCTTC.

The CDR3 loop is CASSPQAGGYNEQFF. CDR3 nucleotide sequence: TGTGCCAGCAGTCCACAGGCGGGGGGGTACAATGAGCAGTTCTTC. The chain carries TRBV27 and TRBJ2-1, with 9 bases matching TRBD2. Losses at the gene ends were 5 bases for V and 4 bases for J; bases not matched to a gene: 6. CDR1 is MNHEY, CDR2 SMNVEV, per germline (reference sequence). The CDR3 is made up of 15 amino acids.

The chain links TRBV4-1 to TRBJ2-3, with D possibly being TRBD1 (5 bases). CDR3 length: 14 residues. The ends were cut back, 0 bases at V and 3 bases at J, with 7 bases in the middle. CDR1 is MGHRA and CDR2 is YSYEKL in the germline V gene. Written as DNA, the CDR3 is TGCGCCAGCAGCCAAGATTGGACAACAGATACGCAGTATTTT. This encodes CASSQDWTTDTQYF.

The V gene is TRBV7-8, the J gene TRBJ2-5, with TRBD2 matching over 8 bases. The CDR3 sequence is 16 residues long. The V and J ends lost 3 bases and 4 bases, in that order; junction bases with no gene match: 10. Germline values: CDR1 SGHVS, CDR2 FQNEAQ. The CDR3: CASSFPGGRFVETQYF. CDR3 DNA: TGTGCCAGCAGCTTTCCTGGCGGGAGGTTTGTAGAGACCCAGTACTTC. Complete variable domain (other parts from reference TRBV7-8 and TRBJ2-5): GAGVSQSPRYKVAKRGQDVALRCDPISGHVSLFWYQQALGQGPEFLTYFQNEAQLDKSGLPSDRFFAERPEGSVSTLKIQRTQQEDSAVYLCASSFPGGRFVETQYFGPGTRLLVL.

The V gene is TRBV10-1, the J gene TRBJ1-1; D is unresolved. Germline CDR1 is WNHNN and CDR2 is SYGVQD (reference sequence). V shed 2 bases and J shed 3 bases, with 4 bases lying between them. This CDR3 spans 12 amino acids. The CDR3 DNA follows: TGCGCCAGCAGTGAGGAGGACACTGAAGCTTTCTTT. This codes for CASSEEDTEAFF.

This clone was detected only a few times. The V and J genes are TRBV21-1 and TRBJ2-5; the table's TRBD2 call for D was not verified on the DNA. TRBV21-1 is reported as a pseudogene. This CDR3 spans 18 amino acids. CDR3: CASSVFPGLAGLIETQYF. The DNA for the CDR3 is TGTGCCAGCAGCGTATTCCCGGGACTAGCGGGGCTTATCGAGACCCAGTACTTC.

CDR3 region: CASSFSGNTEAFF. The CDR3 nucleotides read TGTGCCAGCAGTTTTTCGGGGAACACTGAAGCTTTCTTT. The rearrangement uses TRBV7-2 and TRBJ1-1; D ambiguous. Germline V gene data show CDR1 as SGHTA and CDR2 as FQGNSA. The CDR3 loop spans 13 amino acids. V gave up 6 bases and J gave up 1 base, with 9 bases separating them.

This chain connects TRBV23-1 to TRBJ2-4; 9 bases align to TRBD1. TRBV23-1 is classed as an ORF, of uncertain function. The CDR3 runs to 17 residues. The ends lost 2 bases at V and 2 bases at J; junction bases unmatched: 7. The CDR3, as DNA: TGCGCCAGCAGTCAAGTGGACAGGGGAATTACCAAAAACATTCAGTACTTC. Translation: CASSQVDRGITKNIQYF.

This chain joins TRBV9 and TRBJ2-2, with D possibly matching TRBD1 (6 bases). The V gene's germline CDR1 is SGDLS and CDR2 YYNGEE. Trimming left V 3 bases short and J 4 bases short, with 13 bases between. The CDR3 consists of 15 residues. The CDR3: CASSAEQGPTGELFF. The CDR3 DNA sequence: TGTGCCAGCAGCGCTGAACAGGGCCCCACCGGGGAGCTGTTTTTT.

V usage is TRBV27 and J usage is TRBJ2-7; TRBD1 matches at 7 bases. The CDR3 has 15 amino acids. Germline V lookup: CDR1 MNHEY, CDR2 SMNVEV (reference sequence). Trimming took 8 bases from V and 1 from J; bases not matched to a gene: 11. The CDR3 coding sequence is TGTGCCAGCCGACGTCCGGGACAGTCATCCTACGAGCAGTACTTC. Translated: CASRRPGQSSYEQYF.

Regarding this clone: The CDR3 does not close with the conserved phenylalanine or tryptophan, likely indicating a read error. The chain uses TRBV6-5 and TRBJ1-2; D ambiguous. From germline, CDR1 is MNHEY and CDR2 SVGAGI. The CDR3 runs 12 residues. V was pared by 7 bases and J by 7 bases, with 13 bases between. The CDR3 DNA reads as TGTGCCAGCAAGGCCGGAACTAGTGGCTACACCTCC. Translation: CASKAGTSGYTS.

Comment on this clone: Distinct nucleotide sequences in the sample also encode this CDR3. The gene calls are TRBV10-3 and TRBJ1-3, with D possibly being TRBD1 (5 bases). Trimming took 6 bases from V and 0 from J, leaving 6 bases between them. CDR3 length: 13 amino acids. Germline V lookup: CDR1 ENHRY, CDR2 SYGVKD. CDR3 region: CAIRDSSGNTIYF. The DNA for the CDR3 is TGTGCCATCAGAGACAGCTCTGGAAACACCATATATTTT.

V and J are TRBV9 and TRBJ2-1; 9 positions agree with TRBD1. With 0 bases clipped from V and 3 bases from J, the junction kept 1 base outside the gene matches. Germline V CDR1 and CDR2: SGDLS, YYNGEE. CDR3 length: 15 residues. DNA of the CDR3: TGTGCCAGCAGCGTAGGACAGGGGGTCTACAATGAGCAGTTCTTC. Its protein is CASSVGQGVYNEQFF.

The chain employs TRBV19 and TRBJ2-1; 7 bases are a match to TRBD1. Germline assignment: CDR1 LNHDA and CDR2 SQIVND (reference sequence). After removal of 6 bases from V and 5 bases from J, the junction contained 10 bases not matched to a gene. CDR3 length: 15 amino acids. CDR3 loop: CASSTGTAPNNEQFF. The CDR3 bases are TGTGCCAGTAGCACCGGGACAGCTCCTAACAATGAGCAGTTCTTC.

The chain uses TRBV27 and TRBJ2-5, with 7 bases lining up with TRBD2. The CDR3 loop spans 14 amino acids. The germline gives CDR1 MNHEY, CDR2 SMNVEV (reference sequence). Trimming at V came to 5 bases and at J to 5 bases, leaving 8 bases not matched to a gene. CDR3 DNA sequence: TGTGCCAGCAGTACCACTCTCGGGGGGGAGACCCAGTACTTC. Translating gives CASSTTLGGETQYF.

This clone was observed a single time. The chain joins TRBV4-3 to TRBJ2-1; 9 bases are a match to TRBD2. The CDR3 covers 16 residues. Germline loops: CDR1 LGHNA, CDR2 YSLEER. V dropped 0 bases and J dropped 4; count of bases not matched to a gene: 4. Written as DNA, the CDR3 is TGCGCCAGCAGCCAAGATACTAGCGGGTCATACAATGAGCAGTTCTTC. It codes for CASSQDTSGSYNEQFF.